Included here is one TCR beta chain sequence, with context. This CDR3 is 12 amino acids long. V was clipped by 10 bases and J by 3 bases, with 12 bases between them. Germline CDR1 and CDR2: ENHRY and SYGVKD. The sample is drawn from a study of early T cells in non-severe SARS-CoV-2 infection. Unique molecular identifiers (one per individual cDNA molecule) were attached. TCRdb re-called the 5' RACE reads through MiXCR, storing one row per CDR3 protein. The repertoire holds about 110,000 distinct CDR3 sequences, with about an eighth as singletons. The specimen was whole blood. The sequence derives from an adult who was a healthcare worker with PCR-confirmed SARS-CoV-2 infection or an uninfected control (not recorded which). The rearrangement links TRBV10-3 to TRBJ1-1, with D hard to call. The CDR3 DNA is TGTGCCACCGGGCTGAGGGACACTGAAGCTTTCTTT. This codes for CATGLRDTEAFF.